A selection of T cell receptor beta chains follows, all from one sample in a study of T cell changes during pregnancy in multiple sclerosis. TCRdb's table, derived via immunoSEQ multiplex PCR, lists solely in-frame clones and lacks some. The sample holds about 40,000 clones; roughly 88% are singletons and the top ten take about 5.2%. Sequencing used peripheral blood, obtained in the first trimester of pregnancy. These receptors all come from a female donor in good health, enrolled as a control in a pregnancy study. Both conserved end residues are trimmed from each CDR3.

>TRBV7-2|TRBJ1-5
ASSLTTGTDDQPQH
>TRBV6-6|TRBJ1-2
ASSYSYPRTGDGYT
>TRBV4-2|TRBJ2-2
ASSRRGQGAGELF
>TRBV7-3|TRBJ2-1
ASSLTSGGYNEQF
>TRBV19|TRBJ2-1
ASSIDALRSYNEQF
>TRBV4-3|TRBJ2-2
ASSQEDGRTGELF
>TRBV19|TRBJ2-3
ASSYDRLDPADTQY
>TRBV15|TRBJ1-4
ATSRDTSGGSEKLF
>TRBV19|TRBJ1-2
ASSEGTSLGYT
>TRBV2|TRBJ2-3
ASSGGGGSTDTQY
>TRBV19|TRBJ1-5
ASSIIAGRDRWPQH
>TRBV6-4|TRBJ2-3
ASSDMAAASTDTQY
>TRBV27|TRBJ2-6
ASSPRTDIYSGANVLT
>TRBV11-2|TRBJ1-3
ASSSTRVGGNTIY
>TRBV7-2|TRBJ2-5
ASSFATSGEETQY
>TRBV9|TRBJ2-7
ASSVAVAGTSGEQY
>TRBV27|TRBJ1-5
ASSLGRRTANQPQH
>TRBV9|TRBJ2-3
ASSVALGEEKTDTQY
>TRBV28|TRBJ2-1
ASSFGLAGDYNEQF
>TRBV7-3|TRBJ2-7
ASSSGLAGSHEQY
>TRBV10-2|TRBJ2-5
ASRRDTIQETQY
>TRBV5-1|TRBJ2-7
ASRNQDRGYEQY
>TRBV6-1|TRBJ1-5
ASSEDRISNQPQH
>TRBV28|TRBJ1-2
ASRGRDRGLGGYT
>TRBV6-1|TRBJ1-1
ASSDEPTGGNTEAF
>TRBV4-1|TRBJ2-2
ASSQFVGGGNTGELF
>TRBV4-2|TRBJ1-1
ASRQTGVGTEAF
>TRBV4-3|TRBJ2-5
ASSQDRREETQY
>TRBV9|TRBJ2-1
ASSPGREQF
>TRBV14|TRBJ2-1
ASSQVLSNEQF
>TRBV6-1|TRBJ1-2
ASSEETGIMWGYT
>TRBV6-4|TRBJ2-3
ASSDSFPGGRTDTQY
>TRBV19|TRBJ2-7
ASSRRDRFYEQY
>TRBV19|TRBJ2-7
ASSPRTGAEQY
>TRBV4-1|TRBJ2-1
ASSQDGLAARFNEQF
>TRBV9|TRBJ1-3
ASSSPPGNTIY
>TRBV9|TRBJ1-1
ASSRLQGASEAF
>TRBV6-5|TRBJ2-7
ASSSQTGTAYEQY
>TRBV19|TRBJ2-4
ASRALTGEANIQY
>TRBV14|TRBJ2-3
ASSQTLDTDTQY
>TRBV2|TRBJ2-1
ASRADRGEQF
>TRBV6-6|TRBJ1-4
ASSYSREGGGEKLF
>TRBV5-4|TRBJ1-1
ASSLRGYPEAF
>TRBV6-5|TRBJ1-2
ASSYLDRATNYGYT